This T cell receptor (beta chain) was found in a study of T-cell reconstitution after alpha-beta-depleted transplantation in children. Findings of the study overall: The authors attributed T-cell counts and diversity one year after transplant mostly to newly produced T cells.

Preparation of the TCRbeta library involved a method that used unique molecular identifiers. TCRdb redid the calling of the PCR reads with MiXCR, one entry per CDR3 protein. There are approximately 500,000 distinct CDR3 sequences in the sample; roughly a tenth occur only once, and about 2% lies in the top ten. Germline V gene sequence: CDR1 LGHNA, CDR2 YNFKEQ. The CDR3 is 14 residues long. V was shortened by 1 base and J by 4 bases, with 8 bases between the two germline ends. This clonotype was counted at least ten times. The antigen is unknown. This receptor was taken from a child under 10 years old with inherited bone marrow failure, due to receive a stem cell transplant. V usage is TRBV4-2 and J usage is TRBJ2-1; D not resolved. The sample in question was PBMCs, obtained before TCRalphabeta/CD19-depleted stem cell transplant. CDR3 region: CASSQGSQYNEQFF. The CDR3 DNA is TGTGCCAGCAGCCAAGGCTCGCAGTACAATGAGCAGTTCTTC.